The 20 T cell receptor beta chains in this list originate from one sample, sequenced in a study of blood T cell repertoires in COVID-19. The protocol was immunoSEQ multiplex PCR, while the TCRdb copy is restricted to in-frame clones and leaves out a portion. In the table there are 95,000 to 120,000 clones, roughly 88% of which are singletons. The sample comprised peripheral blood. Receptor source: a woman aged 70-85 years who had recovered from COVID-19.

The chain has TRBV28 and TRBJ2-5; TRBD2 matches 7 bases. Germline CDR1 and CDR2: MDHEN and SYDVKM. CDR3 size: 15 residues. The V segment lost 4 bases and the J segment 2 bases; nucleotides outside the gene matches: 7. In nucleotides, the CDR3 is TGTGCCAGCAGTTCGCCGGCTAGCGGACAAGAGACCCAGTACTTC. This sequence encodes CASSSPASGQETQYF.

The genes are TRBV5-1 and TRBJ1-2; D not resolved. CDR1 is SGHRS and CDR2 is YFSETQ in the germline V gene. CDR3 length equals 13 residues. V was clipped by 0 bases and J by 5 bases, with 8 bases between them. In DNA, the CDR3 is TGCGCCAGCAGCTTGGCCGGGGTATATGGCTACACCTTC. This sequence encodes CASSLAGVYGYTF.

This sequence joins TRBV10-3 and TRBJ2-3; tentatively, D is TRBD1 (5 bases). Trimming pared 11 bases from V and 2 bases from J, leaving 17 bases between. This CDR3 has 14 residues. Per germline, CDR1 ENHRY and CDR2 SYGVKD. CDR3 DNA: TGTGCCCTCCGGCGAAGGGGTGACACAGATACGCAGTATTTT. Translated, it gives CALRRRGDTDTQYF.

The rearrangement uses TRBV11-2 and TRBJ1-4; 7 bases map to TRBD1. V shed 5 bases and J 6 bases; nucleotides not matched to a gene: 15. The germline CDR1 and CDR2 sequences are SGHAT and FQNNGV. The CDR3 is 17 amino acids. CDR3 nucleotides: TGTGCCAGCAGCCAACCTACCTACAGGGGCGGCGATGAAAAACTGTTTTTT. This sequence encodes CASSQPTYRGGDEKLFF.

The genes are TRBV7-3 and TRBJ1-1, with D tentatively TRBD1 (5 bases). With 5 bases removed from V and 1 base from J, the gap between germline ends came to 8 bases. The CDR3 has 13 amino acids. Germline assignment: CDR1 SGHTA and CDR2 FQGTGA. CDR3 nucleotides: TGTGCCAGCAGCCACGGGGGGAACACTGAAGCTTTCTTT. Its translation: CASSHGGNTEAFF.

The chain carries TRBV2 and TRBJ2-7; unclear D gene. The CDR3 consists of 12 residues. Germline values: CDR1 SNHLY, CDR2 FYNNEI. Between the trimmed V and J ends, which lost 8 bases and 2 bases, there was a span of 10 bases. DNA for the CDR3: TGTGCCAGCGACACAAACACCTACGAGCAGTACTTC. Protein: CASDTNTYEQYF.

This sequence joins TRBV4-1 and TRBJ2-1, with TRBD2 identical over 7 bases. The CDR3 runs 22 residues. Losses at the gene ends were 6 bases for V and 0 bases for J; bases not matched to a gene: 26. Per germline, CDR1 MGHRA and CDR2 YSYEKL. The chain's CDR3 is CASRSGTAGTTQYWSSYNEQFF. The CDR3 DNA reads as TGCGCCAGCAGGTCAGGGACCGCCGGGACTACCCAATATTGGAGCTCCTACAATGAGCAGTTCTTC.

The rearrangement links TRBV2 to TRBJ1-5; D is uncertain. This CDR3 contains 12 residues. CDR1 and CDR2 (germline): SNHLY, FYNNEI. The V gene lost 3 bases and the J gene lost 8 bases, with 8 bases spanning the gap. This chain's CDR3 is CASSDPSEPQHF. The CDR3 region has the DNA TGTGCCAGCAGTGATCCCTCAGAGCCCCAGCATTTT.

The genes are TRBV10-3 and TRBJ1-3; 7 bases are shared with TRBD1. The CDR3 covers 16 residues. Unmatched junction bases numbered 8, after V lost 6 bases and J lost 0 bases. The germline gives CDR1 ENHRY, CDR2 SYGVKD. CDR3 amino acids: CAIRGQDLNSGNTIYF. The DNA of the CDR3 is TGTGCCATCAGAGGACAGGACCTAAACTCTGGAAACACCATATATTTT.

The chain joins TRBV9 to TRBJ1-4; 9 positions agree with TRBD1. Germline-derived CDR1 and CDR2 are SGDLS and YYNGEE. The trim removed 4 bases at V and 8 bases at J, leaving 12 bases unmatched. The length of the CDR3 is 16 residues. This CDR3 is CASSPGQGTAREKLFF. The DNA of the CDR3 is TGTGCCAGCAGCCCGGGACAGGGCACGGCAAGAGAAAAACTGTTTTTT.

The chain carries TRBV24-1 and TRBJ2-3; possibly TRBD1 for D (6 bases). With 5 bases removed from V and 6 bases from J, the gap between germline ends came to 17 bases. Germline V CDR1 and CDR2: KGHDR, SFDVKD. The CDR3 is 15 residues long. This CDR3 reads CATSAPRVGADTQYF. CDR3 DNA: TGTGCCACCAGTGCCCCCCGGGTGGGGGCTGATACGCAGTATTTT.

J is TRBJ2-7 and V is TRBV7-9; D may be TRBD1 (6 bases). The CDR3 runs 18 residues. The V and J ends lost 9 bases and 7 bases respectively, with 34 bases between them. Germline V gene lookup returns CDR1 SEHNR and CDR2 FQNEAQ (reference sequence). This CDR3 reads CARRSPRGFPFNEREQYF. CDR3 DNA: TGTGCCAGACGCTCCCCGAGGGGGTTCCCCTTTAATGAGCGGGAGCAGTACTTC.

The chain has TRBV23-1 and TRBJ2-7; 10 bases line up with TRBD1. TRBV23-1 is treated as an ORF (open reading frame) with a function not yet certain. V lost 4 bases to trimming and J lost 4 bases; unmatched junction nucleotides: 7. The CDR3 is 15 residues long. In DNA, the CDR3 is TGCGCCAGCAGTCTAAGGGACAGGGGACTTTACGAGCAGTACTTC. Its protein product is CASSLRDRGLYEQYF.

The chain carries TRBV28 and TRBJ2-5; D is possibly TRBD2 (6 bases). Trimming cost V 3 bases and J 5 bases, with 10 bases left between them. The germline CDR1 and CDR2 sequences are MDHEN and SYDVKM. This CDR3 is 13 amino acids long. Written as DNA, the CDR3 is TGTGCCAGCAGTTTCCGGGCGGGGGAGACCCAGTACTTC. Its translation: CASSFRAGETQYF.

The J gene is TRBJ2-5, the V gene TRBV4-1; TRBD1 matches 7 bases. Germline CDR1 and CDR2: MGHRA and YSYEKL. The CDR3 totals 18 residues. V shed 0 bases and J 6 bases; nucleotides not matched to a gene: 16. This CDR3 is CASSQEGARTRGRQTQYF. CDR3 nucleotide sequence: TGCGCCAGCAGCCAAGAGGGCGCAAGAACGAGGGGGCGGCAGACCCAGTACTTC.

The chain couples TRBV3-1 (or the pseudogene TRBV3-2) to TRBJ2-3, with D perhaps TRBD1 (5 bases). The germline V and J ends were trimmed by 3 bases and 3 bases, with 7 bases remaining between them. This CDR3 spans 13 amino acids. Germline V gives CDR1 LGHDT, CDR2 YNNKEL (reference sequence). The CDR3 coding sequence is TGTGCCAGCAGCCACAGGGCGACAGATACGCAGTATTTT. This encodes CASSHRATDTQYF.

The V gene is TRBV14, the J gene TRBJ2-2, with TRBD2 as a possible D gene (6 bases). From germline, CDR1 is SGHDN and CDR2 FVKESK. V was shortened by 0 bases and J by 12 bases, with 11 bases between the two germline ends. The CDR3 loop spans 13 amino acids. The CDR3 sequence is CASSQERAGKLFF. DNA of the CDR3: TGTGCCAGCAGCCAAGAGCGGGCGGGGAAGCTGTTTTTT.

CDR3: CASSLTDNSPLHF. The DNA for the CDR3 is TGCGCCAGCAGCTTGACGGATAATTCACCCCTCCACTTT. J is TRBJ1-6 and V is TRBV5-1, with D unresolved. The CDR3 loop spans 13 amino acids. V shed 1 base and J shed 5 bases, with 4 bases lying between them. CDR1 is SGHRS and CDR2 is YFSETQ in the germline V gene.

The CDR3 region is CASSRTSPSYEQYF. CDR3 coding DNA: TGTGCCAGCAGCCGGACTAGTCCTTCCTACGAGCAGTACTTC. The V call is TRBV11-2, the J call TRBJ2-7, with 7 bases that match TRBD2. There are 14 residues in the CDR3. V shed 5 bases and J 1 base; nucleotides not matched to a gene: 5. In germline, CDR1 is SGHAT, CDR2 FQNNGV.

The chain recombines TRBV7-3 with TRBJ2-2; D may be TRBD1 (6 bases). This CDR3 has 14 residues. V lost 6 bases and J 6 bases, leaving 14 bases between the germline ends. CDR1 is SGHTA, CDR2 FQGTGA, per germline. CDR3 residues: CASSPDRTPGELFF. In DNA form, the CDR3 reads TGTGCCAGCAGTCCCGACAGGACCCCCGGGGAGCTGTTTTTT.